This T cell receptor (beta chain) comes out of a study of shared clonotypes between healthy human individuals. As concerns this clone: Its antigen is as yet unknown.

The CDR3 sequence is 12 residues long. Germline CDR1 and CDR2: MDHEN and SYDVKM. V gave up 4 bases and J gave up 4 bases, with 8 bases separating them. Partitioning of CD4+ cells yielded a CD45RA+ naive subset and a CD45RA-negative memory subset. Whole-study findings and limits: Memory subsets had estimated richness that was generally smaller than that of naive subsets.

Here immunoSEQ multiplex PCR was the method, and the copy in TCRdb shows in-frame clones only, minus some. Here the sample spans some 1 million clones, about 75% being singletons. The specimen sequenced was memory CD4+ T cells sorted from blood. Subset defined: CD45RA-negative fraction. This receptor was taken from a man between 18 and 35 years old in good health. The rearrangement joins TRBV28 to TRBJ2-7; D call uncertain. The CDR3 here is CASSSLRYEQYF. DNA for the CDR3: TGTGCCAGCAGTTCCCTTCGGTACGAGCAGTACTTC.